The entry below describes one T cell receptor beta chain. Its binding antigen is unknown. This sample was included in a study of cytomegalovirus exposure and HLA in healthy donors (dated by TCRdb to about 2017). About the investigation overall: An earlier analysis of approximately 640 of the donors reported about 250 Gb of sequence data and more than 90 million unique TCR beta sequences from 150 million to 200 million T cells. Roughly 300 gigabases of sequencing data and approximately 85 million unique TCR sequences were included in an early release covering roughly 600 HLA-typed donors. Of the roughly 410 genotyped donors, approximately 80% were placed in the genetic ancestry cluster associated with self-reported Caucasian donors. The study aimed to test whether signatures of past pathogen exposure could be identified by cataloging public T cell receptors. The study used immunosequencing to profile the T cell repertoires of 670 or so subjects and linked those repertoires to cytomegalovirus serostatus. A separate validation cohort of over 95 different subjects was used in addition to the approximately 700-subject first cohort. High-throughput TCR immunosequencing, statistical association of individual TCRs with disease status, and machine learning were combined to predict cytomegalovirus infection status. In a later analysis, previously published TCR beta repertoires from 600 to 850 donors were re-analyzed and high-resolution HLA genotyping was added so that TCR occurrence patterns could be studied. Rather than drawing on any new phenotypic data, the later analysis identified candidate immune exposures from TCR beta sequences and the way those sequences occurred across donors. In an earlier analysis of around 540 of the donors, high-throughput TCR beta sequencing was used to judge whether each TCR beta V gene segment behaved as functional or pseudogenic. Donor age, sex, ethnicity and CMV serostatus were compiled alongside the repertoire data. A later genetic analysis used genome-wide SNP genotypes for about 55% of the 666 donors, treating that subset as a discovery cohort. All discovery cohort repertoires had been generated using a single sequencing platform. HLA typing covered class I and class II loci at four-digit resolution. Typing coverage differed by locus: A, B, C, DRB1 and DQB1 were typed in about 629-640 donors, DQA1 in 522, DPA1 in over 600, and DPB1 in 400 to 480. Because of strong linkage in the cohort, roughly five DR-DQ haplotypes were treated as single units for association and clustering. Among about 360 genotyped donors of the cohort, an average of around 240,000 unique TCR beta nucleotide sequences were sequenced per donor, about a sixth of them non-productive. The full study reports these points: In both the original and validation cohorts, the classifier was reported to diagnose cytomegalovirus status with high specificity and sensitivity. A later genetic analysis associated a missense DCLRE1C variant with V-gene and J-gene trimming of TCR beta chains, and an independent cohort replicated the association. Most TCR sequences were observed very rarely across donors, whereas some public TCRs were present in many individuals. The authors suggested that the approach could potentially be extended to other disease states and immunological phenotypes. In a later genetic analysis, fewer N-insertions in productive TCRs were reported among donors in an Asian-associated ancestry cluster than the roughly 700-donor mean. Because HLA typing was unavailable for some donors at each locus, only the typed subset was used in association tests. In an earlier analysis of about 600 of the donors, most TCR beta V segments appeared in productive rearrangements about 87% or about 30% of the time, broadly matching IMGT annotations. Linkage disequilibrium might explain the correlated functional status among segregating V segments, but an unknown experimental factor could not be ruled out. The earlier analysis of approximately 590 of the donors excluded around 17 rarely observed V segments, including chromosome 9 orphons, because counts were too low. A later analysis found that TCR association rates varied across HLA loci, with DRB1 alleles showing the most associated TCRs and HLA-C alleles the fewest. In vitro tests confirmed that a few of the cytomegalovirus-associated TCR beta chains recognize cytomegalovirus antigens. The only immune exposure information available for the cohort was CMV serostatus. A later analysis found that most CMV-associated TCR beta chains appeared HLA-restricted, with HLA associations seemingly driven largely by CMV exposure. According to a later analysis, parvovirus B19, influenza, CMV and Epstein-Barr virus appeared linked to several top co-occurrence clusters. A cluster of highly shared sequence variants was judged likely to represent a technical artifact of the sequencing pipeline. In a later analysis, around 15,000 TCR beta sequences were associated with specific HLA alleles at a false discovery rate of 0.05. When HLA alleles, especially DR and DQ, strongly co-occurred, attributing TCR associations to individual alleles was difficult. The presence/absence analyses assumed that sequencing depth was roughly uniform across donors, and that assumption may not be true. Some IMGT-functional V segments, including TRBV6-2 and TRBV6-3, could not be distinguished by the 87-base-pair reads and were therefore excluded. In a later analysis, HLA-associated TCR beta chains were found to be more clonally expanded and to have lower generation probabilities than equally common non-associated chains. In the study, approximately 160 TCR beta chains were listed as associated with cytomegalovirus. A further reported finding was that TCR beta sequences accurately predicted the HLA-A and HLA-B alleles for most subjects in the first cohort. Only TCR beta chains were sequenced in this cohort, and the absence of alpha or paired-chain data limited detectable features.

The cohort was made up of about 670 healthy bone marrow donors. At the time of sampling, all cohort members were nominally healthy, though unrecorded immune exposures were likely present. The donor tested CMV seronegative, placing the donor among the 350 or so seronegative members of the cohort. A peripheral blood sample was provided by each donor, and peripheral blood mononuclear cells were used for TCR beta sequencing. Genomic DNA extraction from the blood cell samples was performed with the Qiagen DNeasy Blood Extraction Kit. Receptor amplification or capture employed the immunoSEQ multiplex PCR assay. A mixture of 60 forward primers for TCR Vbeta segments and 13 reverse primers for TCR Jbeta segments was used in the multiplex PCR. The CDR3 region of rearranged TCR beta genes was amplified from genomic DNA with a multiplex PCR assay. On the Illumina HiSeq System, the amplified TCR beta libraries were sequenced as 87-base-pair reads. From the authors' description of their analysis: A later analysis tallied around 87 million unique TCR beta chains across the 666 repertoires, and 10 million to 11 million of those chains were shared by two or more donors. Raw reads were error-corrected and collapsed into unique sequences with a nearest-neighbor algorithm that merged closely related sequences to remove PCR and sequencing errors. Alignment of CDR3 sequences to IMGT reference sequences was used to assign V, D and J gene segments. For a sequence to be retained, a match of at least six nucleotides was required to both a V gene segment and a J gene segment. Rearrangements were called productive when the CDR3 lacked stop codons and stayed in frame with V and J; all others were non-productive. Following IMGT convention, CDR3 was defined as the stretch from the second conserved V-encoded cysteine to the conserved J-encoded phenylalanine. The earlier analysis of a few hundred of the donors excluded sequences that lacked an unambiguous match to a single V gene segment. An earlier analysis of 587 of the donors classified V segments as functional when productive rearrangements were above 56.7% and as segregating when the standard deviation between donors was above 5%. A statistical classification framework was built for diagnosing cytomegalovirus status from the catalog of TCR beta chain sequences. In a later analysis, TCR nucleotide sequences were compared against IMGT/GENE-DB human TR gene sequences so that V and J genes could be assigned. Using the TCRdist pipeline, a later analysis assigned CDR3 sequences along with most-parsimonious VDJ recombination scenarios. In a later analysis, each TCR beta chain was defined by its CDR3 amino acid sequence together with its V-gene family, and reads without a unique V-gene family were excluded. In a later analysis, 450 to 600 highly shared, low-generation-probability nucleotide sequences were removed to address suspected cross-contamination and a sequencing artifact. In a later analysis, a clonal expansion index was calculated for each public chain from normalized within-repertoire ranks of inferred template counts. In a later analysis, generation probabilities were computed with a VDJ recombination model fitted to out-of-frame rearrangements, and the resulting probabilities were checked against IGoR. In a later analysis, hypergeometric tests were used to score TCR-TCR, TCR-HLA and TCR-CMV co-occurrence, with a repertoire-size bias correction applied to TCR pairs. A later analysis estimated false discovery rates by permuting HLA or CMV assignments 20 times. In a later analysis, co-occurring TCRs were grouped using DBSCAN, and TCRdist sequence similarity was added for clustering within HLA-allele-positive subsets. Co-occurrence clustering excluded repertoires with fewer than 30,000 or more than 120,000 public chains, plus five with anomalous nucleotide sharing. Sourced from immuneACCESS, this table was stored by TCRdb with only in-frame sequences that have V and J called. A share of the clones is absent; for the studies checked, an unresolved V gene accounts for under half, and the remainder has no known explanation. D and trimming come from the DNA, and the V and J calls and clone size come from that table. The sample's clone listing holds 95,000 to 110,000 clones. Clones ranked in the top ten supply 3.5% of the sample.

Taken from the germline V gene, the CDR1 and CDR2 loops are MDHEN and SYDVKM. The junction shows trimming of 4 bases on V and 6 bases on J, plus 12 bases between the germline ends. Including the terminal cysteine and phenylalanine, the CDR3 comprises 14 residues. Kept here is only the CDR3 DNA, which spans 42 bases and is read in frame from base 1. The source of this sequence is a man aged 35 to 55 in good health and CMV-seronegative. Input material: PBMCs. The chain was built from TRBV28 and TRBJ1-4; D gene: possibly TRBD1, on 5 matching bases. The bases are TGTGCCAGCAGTTCAGCTACAGGTTATGAAAAACTGTTTTTT. This gives the protein CASSSATGYEKLFF.